This T cell receptor (beta chain) was found in a study of blood T cell repertoires in COVID-19. About the research overall: Recovered Cohort 3 donors showed two negative PCRs, clearance, or symptom resolution.

Participants reported their clinical history, and cohort assignment relied on those reports. The CDR3 is made up of 14 amino acids. CDR1 and CDR2 (germline): LNHNV, YYDKDF (reference sequence). The V gene end was trimmed by 3 bases and the J gene end by 4 bases; junction bases not matched to a gene: 5. Original methodology: Quantification of nucleated cells was approximated via reference gene primer amplification. The table came from immunoSEQ multiplex PCR; TCRdb's copy has only in-frame clones and leaves some out. Clone size and V and J calls were adopted from that table, with D and trimming inferred from the DNA. This table has roughly 150,000 clones, less than 80% appearing once.

The receptor was isolated from a woman aged 70 to 79 in a cohort exposed to, infected with or recovered from COVID-19 (not recorded which). Sequenced sample: PBMCs or T cells enriched from blood (not recorded which). This chain links TRBV15 with TRBJ1-1, with 7 nucleotides matching TRBD1. The CDR3 here is CATSSRQGGTEAFF. The CDR3 DNA is TGTGCCACCAGCAGCCGACAGGGTGGCACTGAAGCTTTCTTT.